The 23 T cell receptor beta chains below were found in one sample sequenced in a study of blood T cells in healthy people across ages. A J-beta primer mix and a sample-barcoded 5' primer were used in a second PCR of roughly 6 to 12 cycles. Each CDR3 protein gets one entry after TCRdb re-called the 5' RACE reads with MiXCR. The repertoire holds about 1 million distinct CDR3 sequences, with less than 50% as singletons. Sample: blood. The receptor source for this set is a woman in her sixties in good health.

The V gene is TRBV7-9, the J gene TRBJ1-1; D gene unclear. The CDR3 runs to 13 residues. CDR1 is SEHNR and CDR2 is FQNEAQ in the germline V gene (reference sequence). With 1 base removed from V and 7 bases from J, the gap between germline ends came to 10 bases. CDR3 sequence reads: CASSLDAGDEAFF. The CDR3 nucleotides are TGTGCCAGCAGCTTAGACGCCGGGGATGAAGCTTTCTTT.

This sequence joins TRBV20-1 and TRBJ2-7; 9 positions agree with TRBD1. The CDR3 is 15 amino acids. Germline assignment: CDR1 DFQATT and CDR2 SNEGSKA (reference sequence). Trimming removed 1 base from V and 5 bases from J; junction bases left unmatched: 9. The CDR3 sequence: CSARAPGQGGNEQYF. The CDR3 DNA follows: TGCAGTGCTAGAGCACCGGGACAGGGTGGAAACGAGCAGTACTTC.

The chain uses TRBV4-1 and TRBJ2-7; no clear D gene. V lost 0 bases and J 4 bases, leaving 10 bases between the germline ends. This CDR3 region has 14 residues. In germline, CDR1 is MGHRA, CDR2 YSYEKL. The DNA of the CDR3 is TGCGCCAGCAGCCAAGATCCGGACCTGTACGAGCAGTACTTC. This codes for CASSQDPDLYEQYF.

A few counts support this clonotype. V and J are TRBV29-1 and TRBJ2-1; tentatively, D is TRBD2 (6 bases). From germline, CDR1 is SQVTM and CDR2 ANQGSEA. The CDR3 has 15 amino acids. Trimming cost V 5 bases and J 0 bases, with 14 bases left between them. Here the CDR3 DNA reads TGCAGCGTTCCCCGAGCGGGTAGCTCCTACAATGAGCAGTTCTTC. Translated, it gives CSVPRAGSSYNEQFF.

This clonotype was seen a few times. The chain joins TRBV12-3 or TRBV12-4 to TRBJ2-5, with a weak D call TRBD2 (6 bases). V lost 6 bases and J lost 6, with 23 bases in between. This CDR3 has 16 amino acids. CDR3 sequence reads: CASSPPVQAGRQTQYF. As DNA, the CDR3 is TGTGCCAGCAGCCCCCCCGTTCAAGCAGGGAGGCAGACCCAGTACTTC.

The J gene is TRBJ2-3, the V gene TRBV27; 7 positions match TRBD1. CDR1 is MNHEY and CDR2 is SMNVEV in the germline V gene (reference sequence). This CDR3 is 16 amino acids long. V lost 6 bases, J lost 0 bases, and 9 bases stayed unmatched. The CDR3 sequence is CASSHPPGQSTDTQYF. In DNA form, the CDR3 reads TGTGCCAGCAGCCATCCTCCGGGACAGAGCACAGATACGCAGTATTTT.

This chain joins TRBV5-6 and TRBJ1-5; D remains unclear. Germline CDR1 SGHDT, CDR2 YYEEEE. This CDR3 spans 15 amino acids. The ends were cut back, 4 bases at V and 3 bases at J, with 14 bases in the middle. CDR3 loop: CASSATGRTNQPQHF. CDR3 coding DNA: TGTGCCAGCAGCGCGACCGGACGGACCAATCAGCCCCAGCATTTT.

The chain employs TRBV12-3 or TRBV12-4 and TRBJ2-5; D is unclear. The J call may be faulty, since TRBJ2-7 better matches the DNA end. The CDR3 totals 13 residues. DNA of the CDR3: TGTGCCAGCAGTTTAGTCCCTCCCGTCGAGCAGTACTTC. Its protein product is CASSLVPPVEQYF.

This clonotype was found once. The V call is TRBV6-1, the J call TRBJ2-1, with D possibly TRBD2 on 6 matching bases. The CDR3 loop spans 15 amino acids. The germline CDR1 and CDR2 sequences are MNHNS and SASEGT. Trimming cost V 1 base and J 6 bases, with 13 bases left between them. Here the CDR3 reads CASSEVRFGGNEQFF. The CDR3 DNA is TGTGCCAGCAGTGAAGTAAGATTCGGGGGCAATGAGCAGTTCTTC.

The chain couples TRBV12-3 or TRBV12-4 to TRBJ2-7, with 7 nucleotides matching TRBD1. The CDR3 length is 15 residues. The V and J ends lost 5 bases and 5 bases, in that order; junction bases with no gene match: 12. The CDR3 nucleotides are TGTGCCAGCAGTATAGTACCGGGACAGAAAAACGAGCAGTACTTC. Translation: CASSIVPGQKNEQYF.

Only a few counts were recorded for this clonotype. In DNA, the CDR3 is TGTGCCGTCTTAGCGGGAGAAGGTTGGAGTCGCAATGAGCAGTTCTTC. Its translation is CAVLAGEGWSRNEQFF. The chain employs TRBV10-3 and TRBJ2-1, with 9 bases fitting TRBD2. The junction had 17 bases not matched to a gene; V was cut back by 11 bases and J by 6 bases. The CDR3 has 16 amino acids. Germline V lookup: CDR1 ENHRY, CDR2 SYGVKD.

A note on this clonotype: This may come from a read error, since a much larger clone is one base off. The rearrangement joins TRBV20-1 to TRBJ2-1, with a tentative D call TRBD2 (5 bases). CDR3 size: 14 residues. The V end lost 6 bases, the J end lost 13 bases, and 25 bases lay between the germline ends. The germline gives CDR1 DFQATT, CDR2 SNEGSKA (reference sequence). CDR3 amino acids: CSAASPQARETQFF. The CDR3 coding sequence is TGCAGTGCAGCTTCTCCTCAAGCGAGGGAGACCCAGTTCTTC.

The rearrangement links TRBV6-6 to TRBJ2-6; unclear D gene. V was pared by 9 bases and J by 1 base, with 10 bases between. This CDR3 has 14 residues. Germline V gene lookup returns CDR1 MNHNY and CDR2 SVGAGI (reference sequence). The CDR3 DNA reads as TGTGCCAGTGGTCTGGTTTCTGGGGCCAACGTCCTGACTTTC. It yields the protein CASGLVSGANVLTF.

V and J are TRBV27 and TRBJ1-2; the D is unclear. This CDR3 spans 14 amino acids. Trimming removed 8 bases from V and 2 bases from J, with 15 bases in between. Germline V lookup: CDR1 MNHEY, CDR2 SMNVEV (reference sequence). The CDR3 DNA follows: TGTGCCAGCGCACCCGTTGGGGTAAACTATGGCTACACCTTC. Amino acid sequence: CASAPVGVNYGYTF.

This clonotype was observed a handful of times. This chain uses TRBV12-3 or TRBV12-4 with TRBJ2-6; 9 nucleotides line up with TRBD1. The trim removed 3 bases at V and 0 bases at J, leaving 3 bases unmatched. There are 17 residues in the CDR3. Written as DNA, the CDR3 is TGTGCCAGCAGTTTGGGACAGGGCCCCTCTGGGGCCAACGTCCTGACTTTC. It codes for CASSLGQGPSGANVLTF.

About this clonotype: This may arise from a read error, as a much more abundant clone is one base away. The chain joins TRBV29-1 to TRBJ2-1; the match to TRBD2 covers 10 bases. Germline CDR1 is SQVTM and CDR2 is ANQGSEA. V lost 7 bases to trimming and J lost 9 bases; unmatched junction nucleotides: 9. This CDR3 comprises 13 residues. CDR3 DNA sequence: TGCAGCGCTGGGACTAGCGCATTTGGTGAGCAGTTCTTC. Its translation: CSAGTSAFGEQFF.

This clonotype occurred a few times. The rearrangement joins TRBV12-3 or TRBV12-4 to TRBJ2-1; D is perhaps TRBD1 or TRBD2 (5 bases each). V lost 0 bases, J lost 12 bases, and 12 bases lay in between. There are 13 residues in the CDR3. In DNA, the CDR3 is TGTGCCAGCAGTTTAGCGCAGACTGGGGGGCAGTTCTTC. As protein: CASSLAQTGGQFF.

This clonotype was observed a few times. The rearrangement links TRBV6-5 to TRBJ2-7, with 11 bases identical to TRBD2. The CDR3 is 16 amino acids. The J segment lost 3 bases and the V segment lost 6 bases, leaving 10 bases of the junction unmatched. Germline CDR1 is MNHEY and CDR2 is SVGAGI. The CDR3 protein is CASSPIAGGPNYEQYF. The CDR3 DNA is TGTGCCAGCAGCCCTATAGCGGGAGGGCCTAACTACGAGCAGTACTTC.

The gene calls are TRBV20-1 and TRBJ2-7; 7 positions match TRBD2. The CDR3 contains 12 residues. V dropped 5 bases and J dropped 5; count of bases not matched to a gene: 6. Germline CDR1 DFQATT, CDR2 SNEGSKA (reference sequence). The CDR3 here is CSAWYGGDEQYF. The CDR3, as DNA: TGCAGTGCTTGGTATGGGGGGGACGAGCAGTACTTC.

This rearrangement joins TRBV5-1 to TRBJ1-1, with TRBD1 matching 7 bases. From germline, CDR1 is SGHRS and CDR2 YFSETQ. The CDR3 has 15 amino acids. Trimming cost V 7 bases and J 5 bases; bases outside gene matches: 14. The CDR3 DNA is TGCGCCAGCTCCCTGACAGGGAAGCGGCGGACTGAAGCTTTCTTT. Protein sequence: CASSLTGKRRTEAFF.

V is TRBV7-4 and J is TRBJ2-5, with 12 positions matching TRBD1. J gave up 11 bases and V 1 base, and 14 bases lay outside the gene matches. The CDR3 sequence is 17 residues long. The germline CDR1 and CDR2 sequences are SGHVT and SQSDAQ. This CDR3 is CASSLGARDRGPLWQYF. The CDR3 nucleotides are TGTGCCAGCAGCTTAGGGGCGCGGGACAGGGGGCCCTTATGGCAGTACTTC. Full variable domain (outside the CDR3, taken from reference TRBV7-4 and TRBJ2-5): GAGVSQSPRYKVAKRGRDVALRCDSISGHVTLYWYRQTLGQGSEVLTYSQSDAQRDKSGRPSGRFSAERPERSVSTLKIQRTEQGDSAVYLCASSLGARDRGPLWQYFGPGTRLLVL.

The chain carries TRBV20-1 and TRBJ2-3; tentative D call: TRBD2 (6 bases). The CDR3 has 12 residues. Trimming removed 3 bases at V and 6 bases at J, with 10 bases between. CDR1 is DFQATT, CDR2 SNEGSKA, per germline (reference sequence). The CDR3 DNA reads as TGCAGTGCTAGCCGGGAGTCCGATACGCAGTATTTT. It encodes CSASRESDTQYF.

V and J are TRBV2 and TRBJ2-7; D not resolved. The germline V gene encodes CDR1 SNHLY and CDR2 FYNNEI. The V end lost 7 bases, the J end lost 4 bases, and 5 bases lay between the germline ends. This CDR3 comprises 10 residues. The CDR3 protein is CASKEYEQYF. CDR3 DNA: TGTGCCAGCAAAGAATACGAGCAGTACTTC.